This T cell receptor beta chain stems from a study of Ad26.COV2.S vaccination and SARS-CoV-2 variants. As for the study in general: Ad26.COV2.S shots went into the muscle once or twice, 56 days apart. Study outcomes and limitations: Following vaccination, spike-specific CD8+ and CD4+ T cell responses reportedly exhibited substantial breadth.

This clone was detected once. What it binds is unknown. Germline V gene sequence: CDR1 MNHEY, CDR2 SVGAGI. Unmatched junction bases numbered 11, after V lost 2 bases and J lost 8 bases. CDR3 length: 16 residues. The protocol was immunoSEQ multiplex PCR, while the TCRdb copy is restricted to in-frame clones and leaves out a portion. The profile shows roughly 320,000 clones, about nine tenths of them singletons. Documented treatment: some 20 received Ad26.COV2.S at low or high dose, single or two shots; roughly 5 received placebo; per-sample allocation not given. Vaccine and placebo recipients were sampled on day 63 after the first injection. Participants' vaccine, an Ad26 vector, delivered Wuhan-strain SARS-CoV-2 spike.

V gene TRBV6-5 combines with J gene TRBJ1-2; 10 nucleotides agree with TRBD1. Sequences were derived from peripheral blood, sampled in a trial of Ad26.COV2.S vaccine versus placebo. The receptor was derived from a person between 18 and 60 years old who received the Ad26.COV2.S COVID-19 vaccine or a placebo. The CDR3 nucleotides read TGTGCCAGCAGTTACCGCAGGACAGGGGGATTAGTCGGCTACACCTTC. Translating gives CASSYRRTGGLVGYTF.